This note documents a single TCR beta chain sequence. The data stem from a study of blood T cell repertoires in COVID-19. About the study: In each case, the material was cDNA or gDNA derived from T cells, B-cell-depleted T cells, or PBMCs.

Original processing methods: Amplifying reference gene primers gave estimates of nucleated cell counts. Libraries were prepared by immunoSEQ multiplex PCR; TCRdb keeps only in-frame clonotypes and omits some of them. From that table come the V and J calls and clone size; the DNA was used to work out D and trimming. The repertoire holds 55,000 to 70,000 clones, with approximately 87% as singletons. Sequences were obtained from peripheral blood. This clonotype originated in a man in his sixties with active or convalescent COVID-19.

The DNA of the CDR3 is TGCAGTGCTAGTCCCGGGACTAGTACTGAGCAGTTCTTC. It yields the protein CSASPGTSTEQFF. The chain couples TRBV20-1 to TRBJ2-1, with 8 bases lining up with TRBD2. The V segment lost 3 bases and the J segment 9 bases; nucleotides outside the gene matches: 7. The CDR3 has 13 amino acids. The germline CDR1 and CDR2 sequences are DFQATT and SNEGSKA (reference sequence).